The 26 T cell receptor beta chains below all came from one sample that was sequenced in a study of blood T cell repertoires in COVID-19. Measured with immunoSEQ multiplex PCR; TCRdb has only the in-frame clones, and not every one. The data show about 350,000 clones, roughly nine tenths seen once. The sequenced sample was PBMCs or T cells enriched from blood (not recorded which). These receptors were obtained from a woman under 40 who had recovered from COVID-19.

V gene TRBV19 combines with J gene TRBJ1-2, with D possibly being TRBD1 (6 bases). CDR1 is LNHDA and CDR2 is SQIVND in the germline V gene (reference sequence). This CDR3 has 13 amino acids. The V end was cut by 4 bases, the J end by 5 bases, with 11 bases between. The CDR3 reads CASSRGQSYGYTF. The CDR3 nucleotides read TGTGCCAGTAGTAGGGGGCAGTCTTATGGCTACACCTTC.

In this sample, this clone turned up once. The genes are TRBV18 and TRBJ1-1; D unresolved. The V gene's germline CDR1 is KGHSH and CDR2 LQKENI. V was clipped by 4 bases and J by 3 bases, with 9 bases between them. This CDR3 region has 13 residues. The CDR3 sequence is CASSRGRDTEAFF. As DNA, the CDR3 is TGTGCCAGCTCACGAGGCCGGGACACTGAAGCTTTCTTT.

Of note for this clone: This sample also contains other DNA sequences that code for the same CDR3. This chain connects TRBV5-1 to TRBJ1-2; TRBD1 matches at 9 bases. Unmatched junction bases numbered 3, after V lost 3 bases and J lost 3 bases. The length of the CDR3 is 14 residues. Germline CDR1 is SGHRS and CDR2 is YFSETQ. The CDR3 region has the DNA TGCGCCAGCAGCTGGGACAGGGCGGACTATGGCTACACCTTC. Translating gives CASSWDRADYGYTF.

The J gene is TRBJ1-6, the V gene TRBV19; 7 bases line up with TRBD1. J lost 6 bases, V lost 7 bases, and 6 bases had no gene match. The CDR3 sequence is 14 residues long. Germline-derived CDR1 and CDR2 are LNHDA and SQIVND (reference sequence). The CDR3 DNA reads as TGTGCCAGTAAAGTCCGGGACAGTAATTCACCCCTCCACTTT. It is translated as CASKVRDSNSPLHF.

CDR3 DNA sequence: TGTGCCTGGAACCACTTGAGCTCCTATAATTCACCCCTCCACTTT. Translated, it gives CAWNHLSSYNSPLHF. The rearrangement links TRBV30 to TRBJ1-6; D gene unclear. This CDR3 has 15 residues. Germline CDR1 reads GTSNPN; CDR2 reads SVGIG (reference sequence). The ends were cut back, 4 bases at V and 0 bases at J, with 10 bases in the middle.

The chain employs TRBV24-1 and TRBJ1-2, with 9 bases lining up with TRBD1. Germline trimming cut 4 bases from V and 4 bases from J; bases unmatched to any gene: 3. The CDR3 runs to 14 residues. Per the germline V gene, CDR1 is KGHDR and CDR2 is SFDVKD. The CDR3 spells CATSDPGQGYGYTF. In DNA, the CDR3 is TGTGCCACCAGTGACCCGGGACAGGGCTATGGCTACACCTTC.

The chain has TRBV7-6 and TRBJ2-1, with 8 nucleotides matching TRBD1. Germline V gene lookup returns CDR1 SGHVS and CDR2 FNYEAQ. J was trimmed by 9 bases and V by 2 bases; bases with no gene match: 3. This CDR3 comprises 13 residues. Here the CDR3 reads CASSLTQGGEQFF. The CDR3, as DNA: TGTGCCAGCAGCTTAACACAGGGGGGTGAGCAGTTCTTC.

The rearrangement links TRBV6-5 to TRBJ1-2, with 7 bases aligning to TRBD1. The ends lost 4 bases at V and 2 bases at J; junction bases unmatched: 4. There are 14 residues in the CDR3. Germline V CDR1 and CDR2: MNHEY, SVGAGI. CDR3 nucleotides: TGTGCCAGCAGTTGGGCGACAGGGAACTATGGCTACACCTTC. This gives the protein CASSWATGNYGYTF.

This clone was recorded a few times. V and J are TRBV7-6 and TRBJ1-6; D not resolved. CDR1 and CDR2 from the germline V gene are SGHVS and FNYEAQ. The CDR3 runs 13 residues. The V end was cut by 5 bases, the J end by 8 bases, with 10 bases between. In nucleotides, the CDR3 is TGTGCCAGCAGCCCCTCCGGAGATTCACCCCTCCACTTT. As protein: CASSPSGDSPLHF.

The chain's CDR3 is CASSLAEYQETQYF. The CDR3, as DNA: TGTGCCAGCAGCTTAGCAGAGTACCAAGAGACCCAGTACTTC. This chain uses TRBV7-9 with TRBJ2-5; D ambiguous. In germline, CDR1 is SEHNR, CDR2 FQNEAQ (reference sequence). The V end was cut by 0 bases, the J end by 0 bases, with 5 bases between. This CDR3 has 14 residues.

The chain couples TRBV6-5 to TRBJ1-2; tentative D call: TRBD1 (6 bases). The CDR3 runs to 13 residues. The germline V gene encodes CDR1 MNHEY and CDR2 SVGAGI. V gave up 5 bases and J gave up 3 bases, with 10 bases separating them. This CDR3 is CASSNRDHYGYTF. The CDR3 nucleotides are TGTGCCAGCAGTAACAGGGACCACTATGGCTACACCTTC.

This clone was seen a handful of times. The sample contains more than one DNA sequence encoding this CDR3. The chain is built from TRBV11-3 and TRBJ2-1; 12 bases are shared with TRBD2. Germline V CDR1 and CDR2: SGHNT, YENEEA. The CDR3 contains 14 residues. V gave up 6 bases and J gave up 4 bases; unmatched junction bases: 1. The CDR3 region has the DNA TGTGCCAGCAGTCTAGCGGGGGGGTACAATGAGCAGTTCTTC. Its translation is CASSLAGGYNEQFF. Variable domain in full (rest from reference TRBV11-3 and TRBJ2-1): EAGVVQSPRYKIIEKKQPVAFWCNPISGHNTLYWYLQNLGQGPELLIRYENEEAVDDSQLPKDRFSAERLKGVDSTLKIQPAELGDSAVYLCASSLAGGYNEQFFGPGTRLTVL.

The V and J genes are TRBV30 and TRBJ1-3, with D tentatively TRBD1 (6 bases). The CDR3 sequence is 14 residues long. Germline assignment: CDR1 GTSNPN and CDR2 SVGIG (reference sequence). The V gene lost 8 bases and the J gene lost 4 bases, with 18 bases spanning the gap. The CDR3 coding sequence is TGTGCCGCTTCCAGGGGAAACGCAGGAAACACCATATATTTT. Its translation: CAASRGNAGNTIYF.

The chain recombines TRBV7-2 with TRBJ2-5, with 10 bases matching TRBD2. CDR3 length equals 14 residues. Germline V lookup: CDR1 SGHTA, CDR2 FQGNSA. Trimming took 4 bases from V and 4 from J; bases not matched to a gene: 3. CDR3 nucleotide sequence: TGTGCCAGCAGCTCAACTAGCGGGGCAGAGACCCAGTACTTC. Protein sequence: CASSSTSGAETQYF.

The CDR3 DNA sequence: TGTGCCAGCTCACCAGTAACAGGGGGGAACACTGAAGCTTTCTTT. Its protein product is CASSPVTGGNTEAFF. V is TRBV18 and J is TRBJ1-1; 8 nucleotides agree with TRBD1. CDR3 size: 15 residues. Germline lookup yields CDR1 KGHSH and CDR2 LQKENI. Trimming removed 2 bases from V and 1 base from J; junction bases left unmatched: 3. Variable domain in full (rest from reference TRBV18 and TRBJ1-1): NAGVMQNPRHLVRRRGQEARLRCSPMKGHSHVYWYRQLPEEGLKFMVYLQKENIIDESGMPKERFSAEFPKEGPSILRIQQVVRGDSAAYFCASSPVTGGNTEAFFGQGTRLTVV.

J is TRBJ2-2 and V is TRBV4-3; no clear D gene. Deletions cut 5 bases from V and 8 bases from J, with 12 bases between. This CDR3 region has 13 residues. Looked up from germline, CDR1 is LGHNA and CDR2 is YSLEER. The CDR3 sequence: CASSKKTGGELFF. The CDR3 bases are TGCGCCAGCAGCAAAAAGACGGGTGGGGAGCTGTTTTTT.

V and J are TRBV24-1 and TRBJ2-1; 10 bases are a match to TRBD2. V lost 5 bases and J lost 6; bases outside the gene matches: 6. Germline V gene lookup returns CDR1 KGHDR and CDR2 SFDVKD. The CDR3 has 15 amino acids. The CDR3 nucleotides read TGTGCCACCAGTGCAGGGGTAGCGGGGGGCAATGAGCAGTTCTTC. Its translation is CATSAGVAGGNEQFF.

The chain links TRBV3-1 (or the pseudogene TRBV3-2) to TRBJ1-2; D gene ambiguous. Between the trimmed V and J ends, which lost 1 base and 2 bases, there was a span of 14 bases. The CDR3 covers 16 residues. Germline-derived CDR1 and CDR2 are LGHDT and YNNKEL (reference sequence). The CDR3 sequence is CASSQGGATKNYGYTF. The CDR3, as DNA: TGTGCCAGCAGCCAAGGCGGAGCCACCAAGAACTATGGCTACACCTTC.

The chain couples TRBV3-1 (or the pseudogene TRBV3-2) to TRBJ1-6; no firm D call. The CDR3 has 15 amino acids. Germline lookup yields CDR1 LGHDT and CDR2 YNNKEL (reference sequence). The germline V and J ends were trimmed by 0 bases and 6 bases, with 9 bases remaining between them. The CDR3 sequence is CASSQDYWSNSPLHF. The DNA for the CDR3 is TGTGCCAGCAGCCAAGACTATTGGAGTAATTCACCCCTCCACTTT.

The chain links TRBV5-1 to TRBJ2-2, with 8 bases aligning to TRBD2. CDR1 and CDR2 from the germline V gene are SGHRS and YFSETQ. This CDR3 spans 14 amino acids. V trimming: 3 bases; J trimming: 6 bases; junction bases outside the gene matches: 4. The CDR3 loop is CASSSTGGAGELFF. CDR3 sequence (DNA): TGCGCCAGCAGCTCCACGGGGGGGGCCGGGGAGCTGTTTTTT.

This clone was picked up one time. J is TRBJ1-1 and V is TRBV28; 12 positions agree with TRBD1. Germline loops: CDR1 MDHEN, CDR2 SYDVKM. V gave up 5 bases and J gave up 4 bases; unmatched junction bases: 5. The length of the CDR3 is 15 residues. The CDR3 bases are TGTGCCAGCAGTGTACCGGGACAGGGGGCCACTGAAGCTTTCTTT. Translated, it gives CASSVPGQGATEAFF.

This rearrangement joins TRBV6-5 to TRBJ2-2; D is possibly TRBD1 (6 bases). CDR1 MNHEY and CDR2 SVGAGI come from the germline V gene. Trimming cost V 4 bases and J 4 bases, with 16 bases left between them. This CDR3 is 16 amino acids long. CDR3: CASSSPTGQVTGELFF. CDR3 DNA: TGTGCCAGCAGTTCACCGACGGGACAAGTCACCGGGGAGCTGTTTTTT.

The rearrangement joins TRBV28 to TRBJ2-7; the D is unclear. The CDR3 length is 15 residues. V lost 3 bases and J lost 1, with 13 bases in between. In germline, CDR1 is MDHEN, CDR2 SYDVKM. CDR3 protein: CASSFWSRLSYEQYF. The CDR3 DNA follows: TGTGCCAGCAGTTTCTGGTCGAGACTTTCCTACGAGCAGTACTTC.

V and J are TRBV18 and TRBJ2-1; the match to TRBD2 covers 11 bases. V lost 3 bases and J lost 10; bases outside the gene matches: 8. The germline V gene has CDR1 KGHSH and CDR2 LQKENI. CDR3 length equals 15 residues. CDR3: CASSPPTSGALEQFF. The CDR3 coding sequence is TGTGCCAGCTCACCCCCGACTAGCGGGGCTTTGGAGCAGTTCTTC.

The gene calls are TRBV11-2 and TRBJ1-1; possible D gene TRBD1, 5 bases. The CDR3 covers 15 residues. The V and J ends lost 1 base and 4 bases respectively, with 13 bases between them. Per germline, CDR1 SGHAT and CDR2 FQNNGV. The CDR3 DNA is TGTGCCAGCAGCTTAGGAATTGGGAGGGGCACTGAAGCTTTCTTT. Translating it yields CASSLGIGRGTEAFF.

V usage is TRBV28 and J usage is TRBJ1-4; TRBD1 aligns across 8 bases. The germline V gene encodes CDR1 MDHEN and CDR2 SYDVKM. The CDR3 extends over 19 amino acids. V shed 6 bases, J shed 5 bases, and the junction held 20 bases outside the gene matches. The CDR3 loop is CASSPPGGVRGGKNEKLFF. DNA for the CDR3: TGTGCCAGCAGCCCCCCAGGGGGCGTCAGAGGGGGAAAGAATGAAAAACTGTTTTTT.